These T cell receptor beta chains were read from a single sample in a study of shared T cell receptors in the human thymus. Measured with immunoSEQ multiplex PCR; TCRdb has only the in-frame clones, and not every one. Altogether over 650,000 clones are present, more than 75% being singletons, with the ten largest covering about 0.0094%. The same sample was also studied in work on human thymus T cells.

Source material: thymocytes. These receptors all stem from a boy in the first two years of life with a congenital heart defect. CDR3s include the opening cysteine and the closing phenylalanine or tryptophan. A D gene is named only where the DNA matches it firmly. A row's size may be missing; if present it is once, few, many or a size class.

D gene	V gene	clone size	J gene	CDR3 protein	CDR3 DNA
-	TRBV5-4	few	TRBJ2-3	CASSFFRDTQYF	TGTGCCAGCAGCTTTTTTAGAGATACGCAGTATTTT
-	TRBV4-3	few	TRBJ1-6	CASSLWGGTLHF	TGCGCCAGCAGCCTCTGGGGTGGGACTCTCCACTTT
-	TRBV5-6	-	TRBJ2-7	CASSLRQNGTLAYEQYF	TGTGCCAGCAGCCTAAGACAGAACGGGACTCTTGCCTACGAGCAGTACTTC
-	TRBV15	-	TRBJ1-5	CATSRDRSNQPQHF	TGTGCCACCAGCAGAGACAGAAGCAATCAGCCCCAGCATTTT
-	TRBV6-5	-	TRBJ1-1	CASNRRGGNTEAFF	TGTGCCAGCAACCGACGCGGGGGTAACACTGAAGCTTTCTTT
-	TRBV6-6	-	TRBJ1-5	CASSYVGGTQPQHF	TGTGCCAGCAGTTATGTAGGGGGAACTCAGCCCCAGCATTTT
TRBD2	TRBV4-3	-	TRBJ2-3	CASSPIAGGPSDTQYF	TGCGCCAGCAGCCCGATAGCGGGAGGGCCATCAGATACGCAGTATTTT
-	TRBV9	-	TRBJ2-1	CASSVVGSGTPGMNEQFF	TGTGCCAGCAGCGTAGTCGGATCCGGGACACCAGGCATGAATGAGCAGTTCTTC
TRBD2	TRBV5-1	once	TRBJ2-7	CASSSPSSGRPYEQYF	TGCGCCAGCAGCTCACCCTCTAGCGGGCGACCGTACGAGCAGTACTTC
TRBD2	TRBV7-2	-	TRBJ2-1	CASSLVAGVGNEQFF	TGTGCCAGCAGCTTAGTAGCGGGAGTGGGCAATGAGCAGTTCTTC
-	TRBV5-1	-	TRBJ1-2	CASSLGIGEDYGYTF	TGCGCCAGCAGCTTGGGGATAGGGGAAGACTATGGCTACACCTTC
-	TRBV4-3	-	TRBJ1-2	CASSQNRVDYGYTF	TGCGCCAGCAGCCAAAACAGGGTCGACTATGGCTACACCTTC
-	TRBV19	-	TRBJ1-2	CASSKPGFHCGYTF	TGTGCCAGTAGTAAACCAGGGTTTCATTGTGGCTACACCTTC
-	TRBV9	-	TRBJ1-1	CASSKGWGSEAFF	TGTGCCAGCAGCAAGGGTTGGGGCAGTGAAGCTTTCTTT
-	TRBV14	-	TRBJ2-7	CASSQYVAATYEQYF	TGTGCCAGCAGCCAATATGTAGCGGCAACCTACGAGCAGTACTTC
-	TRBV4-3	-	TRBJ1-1	CASSQDHWALNTEAFF	TGCGCCAGCAGCCAAGATCACTGGGCCCTGAACACTGAAGCTTTCTTT
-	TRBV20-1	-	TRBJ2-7	CSARTDEQYF	TGCAGTGCTAGGACAGACGAGCAGTACTTC
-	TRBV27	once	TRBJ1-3	CASSPAVDSGNTIYF	TGTGCCAGCAGTCCAGCGGTGGATTCTGGAAACACCATATATTTT
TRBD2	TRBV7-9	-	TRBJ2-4	CASSPRGDKNIQYF	TGTGCCAGCAGCCCGCGGGGGGACAAAAACATTCAGTACTTC
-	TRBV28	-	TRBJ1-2	CASSPIPGGLTNYGYTF	TGTGCCAGCAGTCCCATCCCGGGGGGACTCACCAACTATGGCTACACCTTC
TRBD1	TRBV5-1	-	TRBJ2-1	CASSTGTGGRGPYNEQFF	TGCGCCAGCAGCACCGGGACAGGGGGCCGAGGGCCTTACAATGAGCAGTTCTTC
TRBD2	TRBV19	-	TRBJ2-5	CASSISSGQETQYF	TGTGCCAGTAGTATTTCTAGCGGCCAAGAGACCCAGTACTTC
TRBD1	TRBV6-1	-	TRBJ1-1	CASKKTGGNTEAFF	TGTGCCAGCAAGAAAACAGGGGGAAACACTGAAGCTTTCTTT
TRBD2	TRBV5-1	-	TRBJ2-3	CASSSGTAGGTDTQYF	TGCGCCAGCAGCTCAGGCACAGCGGGAGGGACAGATACGCAGTATTTT
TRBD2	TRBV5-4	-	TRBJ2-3	CASSFGLAGEDTQYF	TGTGCCAGCAGCTTCGGACTAGCGGGAGAGGATACGCAGTATTTT
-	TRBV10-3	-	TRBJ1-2	CAISESPGRDGYTF	TGTGCCATCAGTGAATCGCCAGGGCGAGATGGCTACACCTTC
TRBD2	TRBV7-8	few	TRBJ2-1	CASSLASGSTYNEQFF	TGTGCCAGCAGCTTAGCGAGCGGGAGTACCTACAATGAGCAGTTCTTC
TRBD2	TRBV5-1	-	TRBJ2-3	CASSLGVNWWRGDGNTQYF	TGCGCCAGCAGCTTGGGGGTCAACTGGTGGCGGGGGGACGGGAATACGCAGTATTTT
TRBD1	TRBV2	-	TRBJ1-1	CAGDRGLGEAFF	TGTGCCGGCGACAGGGGGCTGGGTGAAGCTTTCTTT
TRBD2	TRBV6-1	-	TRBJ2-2	CASSRGLAVTGELFF	TGTGCCAGCAGTCGGGGACTAGCGGTTACCGGGGAGCTGTTTTTT
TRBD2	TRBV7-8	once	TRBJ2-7	CASSLGTSGSYEQYF	TGTGCCAGCAGCTTAGGGACTAGCGGTTCCTACGAGCAGTACTTC
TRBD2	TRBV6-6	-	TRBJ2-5	CAIRESGEETQYF	TGTGCCATAAGGGAGAGCGGGGAAGAGACCCAGTACTTC
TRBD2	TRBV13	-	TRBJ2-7	CASSLGRLAGGDYEQYF	TGTGCCAGCAGCTTAGGGCGACTAGCGGGGGGGGACTACGAGCAGTACTTC
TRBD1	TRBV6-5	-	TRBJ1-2	CASSYRGQEYGYTF	TGTGCCAGCAGTTACCGTGGACAGGAATACGGCTACACCTTC
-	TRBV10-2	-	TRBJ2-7	CASSGLLRATGEQYF	TGCGCCAGCAGTGGTTTATTAAGGGCTACGGGGGAGCAGTACTTC
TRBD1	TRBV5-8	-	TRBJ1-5	CASSHRDRVVGQPQHF	TGTGCCAGCAGCCACCGGGACAGGGTTGTCGGTCAGCCCCAGCATTTT
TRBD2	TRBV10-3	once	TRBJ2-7	CAISPGGYEQYF	TGTGCCATCAGTCCGGGGGGCTACGAGCAGTACTTC
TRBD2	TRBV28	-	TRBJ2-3	CASSLDEVGGAADTQYF	TGTGCCAGCAGTTTAGATGAAGTCGGGGGGGCCGCAGATACGCAGTATTTT
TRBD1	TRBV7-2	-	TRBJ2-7	CASSRYGQGADEQYF	TGTGCCAGCAGCCGATACGGACAGGGGGCCGACGAGCAGTACTTC
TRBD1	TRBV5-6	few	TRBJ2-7	CASSLRTGIYEQYF	TGTGCCAGCAGCTTAAGGACAGGCATTTACGAGCAGTACTTC
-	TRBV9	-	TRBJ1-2	CASSVVGAGPSYGYTF	TGTGCCAGCAGCGTAGTCGGAGCAGGGCCTTCCTATGGCTACACCTTC
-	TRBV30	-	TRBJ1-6	CAWSPGHPSSYNSPLHF	TGTGCCTGGAGTCCCGGACATCCCAGCTCCTATAATTCACCCCTCCACTTT
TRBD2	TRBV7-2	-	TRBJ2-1	CASSRTSGDYNEQFF	TGTGCCAGCAGCCGTACTAGCGGGGATTACAATGAGCAGTTCTTC
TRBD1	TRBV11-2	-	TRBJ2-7	CASLTGTGNEQYF	TGTGCCAGCCTAACCGGGACAGGGAACGAGCAGTACTTC
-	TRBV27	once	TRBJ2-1	CASSLRNEQFF	TGTGCCAGCAGTTTGAGGAATGAGCAGTTCTTC
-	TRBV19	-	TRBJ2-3	CASIWGGGEPTFTSTDTQYF	TGTGCCAGTATCTGGGGAGGGGGAGAGCCTACATTTACTAGCACAGATACGCAGTATTTT
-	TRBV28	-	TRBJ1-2	CASSSRQVRGYTF	TGTGCCAGCAGTTCGAGACAGGTCCGAGGGTACACCTTC
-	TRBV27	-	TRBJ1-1	CASRPHLPGHKNTEAFF	TGTGCCAGCAGGCCTCATCTACCGGGACACAAGAACACTGAAGCTTTCTTT
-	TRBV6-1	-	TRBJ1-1	CASNRQVPRLTEAFF	TGTGCCAGCAACAGACAGGTTCCGCGCCTCACTGAAGCTTTCTTT
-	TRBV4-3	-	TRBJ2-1	CASSQDRSGSSYNEQFF	TGCGCCAGCAGCCAAGATCGGAGCGGTAGCTCCTACAATGAGCAGTTCTTC
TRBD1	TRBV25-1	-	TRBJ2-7	CASSIRDSYEQYF	TGTGCCAGCAGTATCCGGGACAGCTACGAGCAGTACTTC
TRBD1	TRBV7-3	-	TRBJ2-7	CASSPGTGGLYEQYF	TGTGCCAGCAGCCCCGGGACAGGGGGATTGTACGAGCAGTACTTC